What follows are 5 T cell receptor beta chains derived from one specimen sequenced in a study of CD8 T cells in Susac syndrome. About 0.45 to 1 ug RNA was reverse transcribed with random hexamers. TCRdb reanalysed the immunoSEQ multiplex PCR reads using MiXCR and keeps one entry per CDR3 protein. The table shows approximately 190,000 distinct CDR3 sequences, with more than 85% occurring only once. The specimen sequenced was CD4+ T cells from PBMCs. The receptors come from a human donor with Susac syndrome.

J is TRBJ2-2 and V is TRBV5-1; TRBD1 matches 9 bases. Germline V lookup: CDR1 SGHRS, CDR2 YFSETQ. CDR3 length: 17 amino acids. The ends lost 0 bases at V and 4 bases at J; junction bases unmatched: 7. The CDR3 here is CASSLGTRTGVTGELFF. The CDR3 DNA reads as TGCGCCAGCAGCTTGGGAACAAGGACAGGGGTCACCGGGGAGCTGTTTTTT.

The chain recombines TRBV5-4 with TRBJ1-2, with D possibly matching TRBD1 (5 bases). Germline-derived CDR1 and CDR2 are SGHNT and YYREEE (reference sequence). Trimming stripped 1 base from V and 3 bases from J, with 13 bases between. The CDR3 is 15 residues long. The CDR3 coding sequence is TGTGCCAGCAGCTTGAAGTCAGGGTCCCACTATGGCTACACCTTC. It specifies CASSLKSGSHYGYTF.

This clonotype was seen a few times. The rearrangement links TRBV4-1 to TRBJ2-3, with TRBD2 matching 8 bases. Germline CDR1 MGHRA, CDR2 YSYEKL. The CDR3 runs to 15 residues. With 4 bases clipped from V and 1 base from J, the junction kept 4 bases outside the gene matches. CDR3 in amino acids: CASSLSGRGTDTQYF. CDR3 nucleotides: TGCGCCAGCAGCCTCAGCGGGAGAGGCACAGATACGCAGTATTTT.

The V gene is TRBV27, the J gene TRBJ2-1; D is undetermined. The germline gives CDR1 MNHEY, CDR2 SMNVEV (reference sequence). The CDR3 contains 13 residues. Trimming took off 3 bases at V and 5 bases at J, with 8 bases between the two ends. CDR3 DNA sequence: TGTGCCAGCAGTTTTTTCGGAAACAATGAGCAGTTCTTC. Translating gives CASSFFGNNEQFF.

The CDR3 loop reads CASSPSGTSYEQYF. DNA for the CDR3: TGTGCCAGCAGCCCGTCCGGGACCTCCTACGAGCAGTACTTC. The chain joins TRBV7-3 to TRBJ2-7; D assignment may be TRBD1 or TRBD2 (5 bases each). Deletions cut 5 bases from V and 0 bases from J, with 11 bases between. The CDR3 is 14 amino acids. Germline V gene sequence: CDR1 SGHTA, CDR2 FQGTGA. Combining the CDR3 with reference TRBV7-3 and TRBJ2-7 gives the whole variable domain GAGVSQTPSNKVTEKGKYVELRCDPISGHTALYWYRQSLGQGPEFLIYFQGTGAADDSGLPNDRFFAVRPEGSVSTLKIQRTERGDSAVYLCASSPSGTSYEQYFGPGTRLTVT.